This TCR beta chain appears in the sequencing data of a study of OX40 agonist ivuxolimab in advanced cancers. Overall study: The study gave patients intravenous ivuxolimab at 0.01 to 10 mg/kg every 2 weeks. Among those treated, three patients had partial responses, one with hepatocellular carcinoma and two with cutaneous melanoma.

Using immunoSEQ multiplex PCR, the repertoire was profiled, and TCRdb retains in-frame clones only, with some absent. The sample includes approximately 82,000 clones, approximately 92% of them seen just once. The V end was cut by 1 base, the J end by 2 bases, with 5 bases between. Germline V gives CDR1 MGHDK, CDR2 SYGVNS. This CDR3 spans 14 amino acids. The chain combines TRBV25-1 with TRBJ2-2, with D unresolved. The source material was CD4+ or CD8+ T cells sorted from blood, sampled in a trial of the OX40 agonist ivuxolimab. The TCR was taken from an adult with an advanced solid tumor such as melanoma, head and neck, liver or kidney cancer. CDR3 coding DNA: TGTGCCAGCAGTGAATTCAGAAACACCGGGGAGCTGTTTTTT. It specifies CASSEFRNTGELFF.